These 31 T cell receptor beta chains were sequenced from one sample in a study of CD8 T cells in Susac syndrome. It was with random hexamers that 0.5 to 1 ug RNA was reverse transcribed. TCRdb re-called the immunoSEQ multiplex PCR reads with MiXCR, one entry per CDR3 protein. Here the sample spans about 200,000 distinct CDR3 sequences, roughly 94% being singletons. Sequenced: CD4+ T cells from PBMCs. These receptor sequences come from a human donor in good health.

The rearrangement links TRBV5-1 to TRBJ2-3, with D possibly matching TRBD1 (5 bases). Between the trimmed V and J ends, which lost 0 bases and 2 bases, there was a span of 13 bases. The CDR3 length is 16 residues. Per germline, CDR1 SGHRS and CDR2 YFSETQ. The CDR3 sequence is CASSLEIGHDTDTQYF. DNA of the CDR3: TGCGCCAGCAGCTTGGAGATAGGACACGACACAGATACGCAGTATTTT.

The chain employs TRBV24-1 and TRBJ2-5; 7 nucleotides agree with TRBD2. Germline CDR1 KGHDR, CDR2 SFDVKD. Losses at the gene ends were 0 bases for V and 0 bases for J; bases not matched to a gene: 3. This CDR3 has 16 residues. CDR3 region: CATSDLRLADQETQYF. DNA of the CDR3: TGTGCCACCAGTGATTTGCGGCTAGCGGACCAAGAGACCCAGTACTTC.

The chain combines TRBV3-1 with TRBJ1-1; 9 bases fit TRBD1. Per germline, CDR1 LGHDT and CDR2 YNNKEL (reference sequence). The CDR3 is made up of 16 amino acids. V trimming: 4 bases; J trimming: 1 base; junction bases outside the gene matches: 7. This CDR3 is CASSRWTGDTNTEAFF. The CDR3 DNA reads TGTGCCAGCAGCCGCTGGACAGGGGACACGAACACTGAAGCTTTCTTT.

This clonotype showed up just once. CDR3 sequence: CASSIDPWGMNTEAFF. The DNA for the CDR3 is TGTGCCAGTAGTATAGATCCTTGGGGTATGAACACTGAAGCTTTCTTT. This chain links TRBV19 with TRBJ1-1; D remains unclear. V lost 0 bases to trimming and J lost 0 bases, with 11 bases between them. The CDR3 sequence is 16 residues long. From germline, CDR1 is LNHDA and CDR2 SQIVND (reference sequence).

This chain links TRBV7-7 with TRBJ2-2; D unresolved. CDR1 and CDR2 from the germline V gene are SSHAT and FNYEAQ (reference sequence). V lost 2 bases, J lost 2 bases, and 9 bases lay in between. This CDR3 has 15 amino acids. The CDR3 loop is CASSLSDGNTGELFF. The CDR3, as DNA: TGTGCCAGCAGCTTAAGTGACGGAAACACCGGGGAGCTGTTTTTT.

The V call is TRBV7-8, the J call TRBJ2-1, with D possibly TRBD2 on 6 matching bases. V shed 4 bases and J shed 4 bases, with 23 bases lying between them. This CDR3 is 18 amino acids long. The germline V gene has CDR1 SGHVS and CDR2 FQNEAQ. The CDR3 coding sequence is TGTGCCAGCAGCTCAAGGGGTCGCCGGGGGAGTGGGTACAATGAGCAGTTCTTC. Translating gives CASSSRGRRGSGYNEQFF. Looking up the rest from reference TRBV7-8 and TRBJ2-1 gives the full variable domain: GAGVSQSPRYKVAKRGQDVALRCDPISGHVSLFWYQQALGQGPEFLTYFQNEAQLDKSGLPSDRFFAERPEGSVSTLKIQRTQQEDSAVYLCASSSRGRRGSGYNEQFFGPGTRLTVL.

The chain has TRBV27 and TRBJ1-1; perhaps TRBD1 as D (5 bases). Germline lookup yields CDR1 MNHEY and CDR2 SMNVEV (reference sequence). Trimming cost V 6 bases and J 9 bases, with 14 bases left between them. The CDR3 sequence is 12 residues long. Here the CDR3 DNA reads TGTGCCAGCAGCACATCTTGGGGCCAAGCTTTCTTT. Protein: CASSTSWGQAFF.

The gene calls are TRBV18 and TRBJ1-1; 9 nucleotides agree with TRBD1. Germline V lookup: CDR1 KGHSH, CDR2 LQKENI. The CDR3 contains 15 residues. The V segment lost 3 bases and the J segment 3 bases; nucleotides outside the gene matches: 5. The DNA for the CDR3 is TGTGCCAGCTCACCCGTTAGGACAGGGGACACTGAAGCTTTCTTT. Its protein is CASSPVRTGDTEAFF. The full variable domain, in which reference TRBV18 and TRBJ1-1 provide the parts outside the CDR3, is NAGVMQNPRHLVRRRGQEARLRCSPMKGHSHVYWYRQLPEEGLKFMVYLQKENIIDESGMPKERFSAEFPKEGPSILRIQQVVRGDSAAYFCASSPVRTGDTEAFFGQGTRLTVV.

J is TRBJ1-1 and V is TRBV5-4, with a weak D call TRBD1 (5 bases). CDR1 is SGHNT and CDR2 is YYREEE in the germline V gene (reference sequence). The CDR3 sequence is 12 residues long. Trimming shortened V by 1 base and J by 10 bases, and 11 bases separated the two germline ends. The CDR3 DNA is TGTGCCAGCAGCTTGCAACGCGGGGCAGCTTTCTTT. This encodes CASSLQRGAAFF.

As DNA, the CDR3 is TGTGCCAGCAGGCGGACAGGGGCGGACACTGAAGCTTTCTTT. Translated, it gives CASRRTGADTEAFF. The chain employs TRBV12-3 or TRBV12-4 and TRBJ1-1; 9 bases line up with TRBD1. CDR3 length: 14 residues. After removal of 6 bases from V and 3 bases from J, the junction contained 5 bases not matched to a gene.

This rearrangement joins TRBV3-1 to TRBJ1-1; D remains ambiguous. Per the germline V gene, CDR1 is LGHDT and CDR2 is YNNKEL (reference sequence). The CDR3 has 13 amino acids. V lost 0 bases and J lost 1, with 3 bases in between. CDR3 sequence: CASSQEENTEAFF. CDR3 DNA sequence: TGTGCCAGCAGCCAAGAGGAGAACACTGAAGCTTTCTTT.

This sequence joins TRBV18 and TRBJ2-3, with 7 bases aligning to TRBD2. The CDR3 contains 15 residues. Per germline, CDR1 KGHSH and CDR2 LQKENI. Unmatched junction bases numbered 9, after V lost 6 bases and J lost 3 bases. CDR3 nucleotide sequence: TGTGCCAGCTCTCCGGGAGGACTACAGACAGATACGCAGTATTTT. As protein: CASSPGGLQTDTQYF.

The chain combines TRBV20-1 with TRBJ2-1; D is unresolved. CDR3 length equals 14 residues. With 0 bases removed from V and 3 bases from J, the gap between germline ends came to 9 bases. In germline, CDR1 is DFQATT, CDR2 SNEGSKA (reference sequence). The CDR3 here is CSARDLRRYNEQFF. CDR3 coding DNA: TGCAGTGCTAGAGATCTGAGGCGCTACAATGAGCAGTTCTTC.

V and J are TRBV5-1 and TRBJ2-1, with 11 positions matching TRBD2. Germline trimming cut 4 bases from V and 8 bases from J; bases unmatched to any gene: 11. The CDR3 consists of 16 residues. CDR1 is SGHRS, CDR2 YFSETQ, per germline. This CDR3 is CASSTGLAVGGDEQFF. In nucleotides, the CDR3 is TGCGCCAGCAGCACGGGACTAGCGGTCGGTGGCGATGAGCAGTTCTTC. The whole variable domain, remainder taken from reference TRBV5-1 and TRBJ2-1, is KAGVTQTPRYLIKTRGQQVTLSCSPISGHRSVSWYQQTPGQGLQFLFEYFSETQRNKGNFPGRFSGRQFSNSRSEMNVSTLELGDSALYLCASSTGLAVGGDEQFFGPGTRLTVL.

In regard to this clonotype: A read error may account for a junction end that differs from germline. The chain carries TRBV29-1 and TRBJ2-5; 8 bases match TRBD2. The CDR3 is 13 residues long. The germline V gene encodes CDR1 SQVTM and CDR2 ANQGSEA. The CDR3 protein is CSALKVGAGDQNF. DNA of the CDR3: TGCAGCGCCTTAAAGGTTGGAGCGGGAGACCAGAACTTC.

V gene TRBV6-6 combines with J gene TRBJ2-5, with D possibly being TRBD2 (5 bases). From germline, CDR1 is MNHNY and CDR2 SVGAGI (reference sequence). This CDR3 contains 16 residues. V gave up 6 bases and J gave up 0 bases, with 17 bases separating them. CDR3 nucleotides: TGTGCCAGCAGCCCGGCTGTGCGGGCGCACCAAGAGACCCAGTACTTC. This sequence encodes CASSPAVRAHQETQYF.

This clonotype was observed a single time. The V call is TRBV19, the J call TRBJ2-2; no reliable D call. Trimming took 5 bases from V and 1 from J, leaving 5 bases between them. Germline V gene lookup returns CDR1 LNHDA and CDR2 SQIVND (reference sequence). This CDR3 region has 13 residues. The CDR3 DNA reads as TGTGCCAGTAGTCGTGTGAACACCGGGGAGCTGTTTTTT. Translated, it gives CASSRVNTGELFF. The full variable domain, completed using reference TRBV19 and TRBJ2-2, is DGGITQSPKYLFRKEGQNVTLSCEQNLNHDAMYWYRQDPGQGLRLIYYSQIVNDFQKGDIAEGYSVSREKKESFPLTVTSAQKNPTAFYLCASSRVNTGELFFGEGSRLTVL.

The chain uses TRBV7-3 and TRBJ2-1; 7 nucleotides line up with TRBD2. Germline lookup yields CDR1 SGHTA and CDR2 FQGTGA. The length of the CDR3 is 15 residues. Unmatched junction bases numbered 4, after V lost 0 bases and J lost 5 bases. The CDR3 DNA reads TGTGCCAGCAGCTTAACGGCTAGCGGCAACAATGAGCAGTTCTTC. Its protein product is CASSLTASGNNEQFF.

The chain has TRBV18 and TRBJ2-1, with no clear D. V was cut by 3 bases and J by 6 bases, with 12 bases left in between. Germline lookup yields CDR1 KGHSH and CDR2 LQKENI. CDR3 length: 14 amino acids. This CDR3 is CASSPPSGFNEQFF. In DNA form, the CDR3 reads TGTGCCAGCTCACCTCCCTCGGGCTTCAATGAGCAGTTCTTC.

The genes are TRBV6-1 and TRBJ2-7; D is undetermined. This CDR3 comprises 11 residues. V lost 6 bases and J lost 5, with 8 bases in between. The V gene's germline CDR1 is MNHNS and CDR2 SASEGT. The CDR3: CASSQGHEQYF. CDR3 in DNA: TGTGCCAGCAGCCAAGGACACGAGCAGTACTTC.

The chain couples TRBV5-1 to TRBJ2-5, with 9 bases lining up with TRBD2. Germline V gene data show CDR1 as SGHRS and CDR2 as YFSETQ. J lost 2 bases, V lost 1 base, and 12 bases had no gene match. This CDR3 region has 18 residues. CDR3 in amino acids: CASSLLSSGGSVQETQYF. The CDR3 DNA sequence: TGCGCCAGCAGCTTGTTATCAAGCGGGGGGTCGGTGCAAGAGACCCAGTACTTC.

J is TRBJ2-1 and V is TRBV3-1; D unclear. V lost 4 bases, J lost 7 bases, and 14 bases lay in between. CDR1 and CDR2 from the germline V gene are LGHDT and YNNKEL (reference sequence). The CDR3 runs 14 residues. The DNA of the CDR3 is TGTGCCAGCAGCCCCACCTTCGGTGGGAATGAGCAGTTCTTC. The encoded protein is CASSPTFGGNEQFF.

The V gene is TRBV29-1, the J gene TRBJ2-5, with 7 nucleotides matching TRBD2. Germline CDR1 is SQVTM and CDR2 is ANQGSEA. The CDR3 loop spans 15 amino acids. Unmatched junction bases numbered 15, after V lost 7 bases and J lost 4 bases. CDR3 sequence reads: CSAPHQTTGGETQYF. The CDR3 region has the DNA TGCAGCGCCCCACATCAAACCACGGGGGGAGAGACCCAGTACTTC.

The rearrangement links TRBV7-9 to TRBJ1-1; no firm D call. Germline assignment: CDR1 SEHNR and CDR2 FQNEAQ (reference sequence). This CDR3 has 14 residues. Trimming stripped 8 bases from V and 1 base from J, with 14 bases between. CDR3 sequence (DNA): TGTGCCAGCGGCAGAGGGCCAGCGAACACTGAAGCTTTCTTT. Its protein is CASGRGPANTEAFF.

The chain joins TRBV15 to TRBJ1-2; 7 bases align to TRBD1. V lost 5 bases to trimming and J lost 4 bases; unmatched junction nucleotides: 4. Germline V gives CDR1 LNHNV, CDR2 YYDKDF (reference sequence). The CDR3 runs to 13 residues. The DNA of the CDR3 is TGTGCCACCAGCGGAGGGACAGCCTATGGCTACACCTTC. Protein sequence: CATSGGTAYGYTF. Together with reference TRBV15 and TRBJ1-2, the CDR3 gives the full variable domain: DAMVIQNPRYQVTQFGKPVTLSCSQTLNHNVMYWYQQKSSQAPKLLFHYYDKDFNNEADTPDNFQSRRPNTSFCFLDIRSPGLGDTAMYLCATSGGTAYGYTFGSGTRLTVV.

The rearrangement links TRBV14 to TRBJ1-1, with D possibly being TRBD1 (5 bases). The V gene lost 3 bases and the J gene lost 5 bases, with 10 bases spanning the gap. The CDR3 is 13 amino acids. Germline V gene lookup returns CDR1 SGHDN and CDR2 FVKESK. The CDR3 nucleotides are TGTGCCAGCAGCCAGGACACACCGACTGAAGCTTTCTTT. It yields the protein CASSQDTPTEAFF. The variable domain in full, with the rest retrieved from reference TRBV14 and TRBJ1-1, is EAGVTQFPSHSVIEKGQTVTLRCDPISGHDNLYWYRRVMGKEIKFLLHFVKESKQDESGMPNNRFLAERTGGTYSTLKVQPAELEDSGVYFCASSQDTPTEAFFGQGTRLTVV.

This rearrangement joins TRBV5-1 to TRBJ2-3, with TRBD1 matching over 7 bases. The CDR3 runs to 16 residues. J lost 2 bases, V lost 4 bases, and 10 bases had no gene match. The germline V gene encodes CDR1 SGHRS and CDR2 YFSETQ. DNA for the CDR3: TGCGCCAGCAGCACGATCCCCGGGACAGACACAGATACGCAGTATTTT. This codes for CASSTIPGTDTDTQYF.

This rearrangement joins TRBV29-1 to TRBJ1-2; D ambiguous. Germline V gene lookup returns CDR1 SQVTM and CDR2 ANQGSEA. Trimming stripped 4 bases from V and 7 bases from J, with 10 bases between. This CDR3 spans 11 amino acids. This CDR3 reads CSVVRPGGYTF. CDR3 DNA: TGCAGCGTTGTCCGTCCTGGTGGCTACACCTTC.

CDR3: CASNQPGIDTQYF. CDR3 nucleotides: TGTGCCAGCAACCAGCCGGGAATCGATACGCAGTATTTT. The J gene is TRBJ2-3, the V gene TRBV9; D perhaps matches TRBD2 (5 bases). The CDR3 sequence is 13 residues long. Germline assignment: CDR1 SGDLS and CDR2 YYNGEE. V was shortened by 6 bases and J by 6 bases, with 14 bases between the two germline ends. Based on the CDR3 plus reference TRBV9 and TRBJ2-3, the full variable domain is DSGVTQTPKHLITATGQRVTLRCSPRSGDLSVYWYQQSLDQGLQFLIQYYNGEERAKGNILERFSAQQFPDLHSELNLSSLELGDSALYFCASNQPGIDTQYFGPGTRLTVL.

Only one count was recorded for this clonotype. J is TRBJ2-5 and V is TRBV5-1; D is undetermined. The CDR3 has 14 residues. From germline, CDR1 is SGHRS and CDR2 YFSETQ. With 4 bases removed from V and 5 bases from J, the gap between germline ends came to 15 bases. The CDR3 here is CASSPRREWETQYF. In DNA, the CDR3 is TGCGCCAGCAGCCCAAGGCGAGAGTGGGAGACCCAGTACTTC.

The chain is built from TRBV3-1 and TRBJ2-7; D is uncertain. Trimming took 2 bases from V and 5 from J, leaving 4 bases between them. Germline V CDR1 and CDR2: LGHDT, YNNKEL (reference sequence). This CDR3 comprises 11 residues. The CDR3, as DNA: TGTGCCAGCAGCCAATATGACGAGCAGTACTTC. Protein sequence: CASSQYDEQYF.